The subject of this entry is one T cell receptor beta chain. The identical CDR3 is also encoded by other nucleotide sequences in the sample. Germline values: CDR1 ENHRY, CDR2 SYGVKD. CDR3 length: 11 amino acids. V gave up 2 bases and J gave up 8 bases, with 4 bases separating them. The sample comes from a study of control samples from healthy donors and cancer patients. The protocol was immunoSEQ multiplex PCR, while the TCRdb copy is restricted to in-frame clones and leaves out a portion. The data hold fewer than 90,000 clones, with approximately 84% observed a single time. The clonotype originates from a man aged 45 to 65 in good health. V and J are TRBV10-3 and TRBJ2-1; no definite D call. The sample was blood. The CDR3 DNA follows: TGTGCCATCAGTGAGCTGGATGAGCAGTTCTTC. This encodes CAISELDEQFF.